These 11 T cell receptor beta chains were sequenced from one sample in a study of beta chain features in type 1 diabetes. Sequenced material consisted of expressed TCRB transcripts (all of the isolated RNA was reverse transcribed). Using immunoSEQ multiplex PCR, the repertoire was profiled, and TCRdb retains in-frame clones only, with some absent. The table records 680,000 or so clones, about an eighth of them present only once. Whole-study results and caveats: TCRB CDR3s were moderately but significantly shorter in Type 1 diabetes patients in all four CD4+ subsets.

For these receptors, no antigen is known. The sample consisted of naive CD4+ T cells from blood. Source of these receptors: a man between 18 and 35 years old with type 1 diabetes.

The rearrangement links TRBV7-9 to TRBJ1-6; no clear D gene. Germline assignment: CDR1 SEHNR and CDR2 FQNEAQ (reference sequence). This CDR3 contains 13 residues. V was shortened by 4 bases and J by 6 bases, with 7 bases between the two germline ends. The CDR3 nucleotides read TGTGCCAGCAGCTGGCAGCCTAATTCACCCCTCCACTTT. It specifies CASSWQPNSPLHF. Full variable domain (outside the CDR3, taken from reference TRBV7-9 and TRBJ1-6): DTGVSQNPRHKITKRGQNVTFRCDPISEHNRLYWYRQTLGQGPEFLTYFQNEAQLEKSRLLSDRFSAERPKGSFSTLEIQRTEQGDSAMYLCASSWQPNSPLHFGNGTRLTVT.

This clone was found a few times. J is TRBJ2-5 and V is TRBV6-5; 9 nucleotides match TRBD2. J gave up 0 bases and V 6 bases, and 5 bases lay outside the gene matches. The CDR3 runs to 15 residues. From germline, CDR1 is MNHEY and CDR2 SVGAGI. CDR3 bases: TGTGCCAGCAGGGTAGCGGGGGAGTACCAAGAGACCCAGTACTTC. It is translated as CASRVAGEYQETQYF.

This chain links TRBV9 with TRBJ1-4; tentative D call: TRBD1 (5 bases). CDR1 and CDR2 (germline): SGDLS, YYNGEE. The ends were cut back, 3 bases at V and 5 bases at J, with 8 bases in the middle. This CDR3 has 13 residues. CDR3 bases: TGTGCCAGCAGCGGGGGCCGGAATGAAAAACTGTTTTTT. It is translated as CASSGGRNEKLFF.

Points on this clone: The junction departs from germline at one end; a sequencing error may be responsible. This chain links TRBV23-1 with TRBJ2-7, with 9 bases lining up with TRBD1. TRBV23-1 is recorded as an ORF, its role being uncertain. This CDR3 is 14 amino acids long. CDR3 coding DNA: TGTGCCAGCAGCCCGGGACAGGGTTCCCACGAGCAGTACTTC. It yields the protein CASSPGQGSHEQYF.

The sample holds a few counts of this clone. The gene calls are TRBV4-2 and TRBJ1-2; D not resolved. V was clipped by 0 bases and J by 1 base, with 12 bases between them. In germline, CDR1 is LGHNA, CDR2 YNFKEQ. The CDR3 loop spans 16 amino acids. Written as DNA, the CDR3 is TGTGCCAGCAGCCAAGAGTTGCCAGGAAGTAACTATGGCTACACCTTC. Translation gives CASSQELPGSNYGYTF.

The chain uses TRBV18 and TRBJ1-1; D ambiguous. Germline V lookup: CDR1 KGHSH, CDR2 LQKENI. The CDR3 is made up of 13 amino acids. V was clipped by 4 bases and J by 1 base, with 7 bases between them. CDR3 coding DNA: TGTGCCAGCTCACGCAACGAGAACACTGAAGCTTTCTTT. This sequence encodes CASSRNENTEAFF. Together with reference TRBV18 and TRBJ1-1, the CDR3 gives the full variable domain: NAGVMQNPRHLVRRRGQEARLRCSPMKGHSHVYWYRQLPEEGLKFMVYLQKENIIDESGMPKERFSAEFPKEGPSILRIQQVVRGDSAAYFCASSRNENTEAFFGQGTRLTVV.

This clone was found a few times. V is TRBV2 and J is TRBJ1-4; D not resolved. V lost 6 bases to trimming and J lost 4 bases, with 9 bases between them. The CDR3 has 13 amino acids. The germline gives CDR1 SNHLY, CDR2 FYNNEI. The CDR3 DNA sequence: TGTGCCAGCAGCCCCGGCCTTAATGAAAAACTGTTTTTT. This encodes CASSPGLNEKLFF.

The chain couples TRBV7-2 to TRBJ1-5; D is unresolved. Per the germline V gene, CDR1 is SGHTA and CDR2 is FQGNSA. The V and J ends lost 3 bases and 4 bases respectively, with 13 bases between them. CDR3 length: 15 amino acids. The CDR3 nucleotides read TGTGCCAGCAGCTTCGGCACCTTAGAGAATCAGCCCCAGCATTTT. This sequence encodes CASSFGTLENQPQHF.

The gene calls are TRBV9 and TRBJ2-3; 13 positions match TRBD2. The CDR3 is 15 amino acids. Trimming took 4 bases from V and 8 from J; bases not matched to a gene: 7. Germline V gene lookup returns CDR1 SGDLS and CDR2 YYNGEE. The CDR3 here is CASSSGLAGPGTQYF. The DNA for the CDR3 is TGTGCCAGCAGCTCGGGACTAGCGGGGCCCGGTACGCAGTATTTT.

This clone was detected a few times. This rearrangement joins TRBV30 to TRBJ2-3; 9 nucleotides match TRBD1. CDR3 length equals 17 residues. V lost 2 bases to trimming and J lost 6 bases; unmatched junction nucleotides: 15. Germline V gives CDR1 GTSNPN, CDR2 SVGIG (reference sequence). The CDR3 protein is CAWSKLPGQGSLDTQYF. CDR3 nucleotides: TGTGCCTGGAGTAAACTGCCGGGACAGGGATCGCTGGATACGCAGTATTTT.

This clone has more than one count but fewer than ten. The V gene is TRBV27, the J gene TRBJ1-6, with 9 bases aligning to TRBD1. J gave up 11 bases and V 5 bases, and 10 bases lay outside the gene matches. The CDR3 totals 15 residues. In germline, CDR1 is MNHEY, CDR2 SMNVEV (reference sequence). CDR3 residues: CASSARDRDIPPLHF. CDR3 DNA sequence: TGTGCCAGCAGTGCCCGGGACAGGGACATTCCACCCCTCCACTTT.